Sequencing of this T cell receptor (beta chain) was carried out in a study of shared clonotypes between healthy human individuals. Study results and limitations: Sampling was confined to blood; repertoires within tissues likely differ. Rarefaction exposed incomplete sorted-subset sequencing despite large depth.

Germline CDR1 is SQVTM and CDR2 is ANQGSEA. This CDR3 comprises 14 residues. With 4 bases removed from V and 0 bases from J, the gap between germline ends came to 9 bases. In regard to this clone: Its antigen is undetermined.

Researchers divided each subset's genomic DNA evenly across several immunoSEQ plates. TCRdb's copy holds only in-frame clones and misses some; the assay was immunoSEQ multiplex PCR. The sample lists about 680,000 clones; around 73% were seen once. The sequenced sample consisted of memory CD4+ T cells sorted from blood. Specified subset: CD45RA-negative fraction. The rearrangement uses TRBV29-1 and TRBJ2-2; D may be TRBD2 (6 bases). The origin of this receptor is a woman under 40 in good health. The CDR3 here is CSVAGDANTGELFF. The DNA for the CDR3 is TGCAGCGTTGCGGGGGACGCGAACACCGGGGAGCTGTTTTTT.